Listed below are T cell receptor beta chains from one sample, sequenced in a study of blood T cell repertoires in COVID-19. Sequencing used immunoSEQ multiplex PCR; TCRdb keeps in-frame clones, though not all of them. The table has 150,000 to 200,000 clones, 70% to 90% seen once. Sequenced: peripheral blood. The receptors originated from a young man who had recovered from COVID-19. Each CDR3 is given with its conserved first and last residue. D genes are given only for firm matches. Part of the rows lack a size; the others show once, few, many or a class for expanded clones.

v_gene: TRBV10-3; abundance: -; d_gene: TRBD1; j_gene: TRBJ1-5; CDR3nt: TGTGCCATCAGCCCAGGGACAGGGAGTCAGCCCCAGCATTTT; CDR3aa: CAISPGTGSQPQHF
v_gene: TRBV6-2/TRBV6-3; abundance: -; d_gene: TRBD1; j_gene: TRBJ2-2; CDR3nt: TGTGCCAGCAGTTACACACAGGGGTGGTATGGTACCGGGGAGCTGTTTTTT; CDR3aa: CASSYTQGWYGTGELFF
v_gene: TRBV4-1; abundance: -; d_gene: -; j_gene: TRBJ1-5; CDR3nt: TGCGCCAGCAGCCAAGTTGCAGGGCTCAATCAGCCCCAGCATTTT; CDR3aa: CASSQVAGLNQPQHF
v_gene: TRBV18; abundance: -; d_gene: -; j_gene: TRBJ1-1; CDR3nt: TGTGCCAGCTCACCCTACAGTTCACCCCTGAACACTGAAGCTTTCTTT; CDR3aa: CASSPYSSPLNTEAFF
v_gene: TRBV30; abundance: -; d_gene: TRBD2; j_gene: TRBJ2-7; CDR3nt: TGTGCCTGGAGTGTAATGACCGCGGGAGTGGGTGAGCAGTACTTC; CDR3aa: CAWSVMTAGVGEQYF
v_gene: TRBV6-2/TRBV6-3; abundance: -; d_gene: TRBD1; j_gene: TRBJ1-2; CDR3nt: TGTGCCAGCAGTTACAGGACAGGGGGCGGCTATGGCTACACCTTC; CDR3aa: CASSYRTGGGYGYTF
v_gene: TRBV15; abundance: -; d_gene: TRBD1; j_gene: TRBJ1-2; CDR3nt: TGTGCCACCAGCTCGGACAGGGGAGGCACCTTC; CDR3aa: CATSSDRGGTF
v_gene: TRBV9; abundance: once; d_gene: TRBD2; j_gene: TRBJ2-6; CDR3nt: TGTGCCAGCAGCCCAGAACGCGGGAGCTCTGGGGCCAACGTCCTGACTTTC; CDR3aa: CASSPERGSSGANVLTF
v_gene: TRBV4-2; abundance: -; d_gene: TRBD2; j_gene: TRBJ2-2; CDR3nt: TGTGCCAGCAGCCAAGATCAGGGTAGCGGGAGACAAGGGGACACCGGGGAGCTGTTTTTT; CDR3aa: CASSQDQGSGRQGDTGELFF
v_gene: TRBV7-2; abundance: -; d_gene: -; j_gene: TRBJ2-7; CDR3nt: TGTGCCAGCAGCGTAGGAGGGAGGCAGTACTTC; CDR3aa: CASSVGGRQYF
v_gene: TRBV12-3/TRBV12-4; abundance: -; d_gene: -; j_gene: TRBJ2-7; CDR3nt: TGTGCCAGCAGTCTCACAGGTTTCGAGCAGTACTTC; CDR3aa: CASSLTGFEQYF
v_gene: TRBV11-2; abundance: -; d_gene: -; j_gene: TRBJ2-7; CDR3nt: TGTGCCAGCAGCCCTGACCCCGGAGGACCTCCACACGAGCAGTACTTC; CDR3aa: CASSPDPGGPPHEQYF
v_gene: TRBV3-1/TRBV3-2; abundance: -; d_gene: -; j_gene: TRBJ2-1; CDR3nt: TGTGCCAGCAGCCAAGAGCCTGGGTTAGGGGGGGGATACAATGAGCAGTTCTTC; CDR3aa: CASSQEPGLGGGYNEQFF
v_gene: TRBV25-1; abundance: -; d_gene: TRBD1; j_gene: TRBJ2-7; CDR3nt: TGTGCCAGCAGTGACGACACAGGGGGCCACTCCTACGAGCAGTACTTC; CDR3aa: CASSDDTGGHSYEQYF
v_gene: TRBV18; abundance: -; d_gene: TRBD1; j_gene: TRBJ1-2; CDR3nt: TGTGCCAGCTCACCTTCCACGGACAGGAGCTATGGCTACACCTTC; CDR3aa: CASSPSTDRSYGYTF
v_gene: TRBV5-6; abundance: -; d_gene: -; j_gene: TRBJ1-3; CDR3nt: TGTGCCAGCAGTCGGCTGACAGATGAAGCTTTCTCTGGAAACACCATATATTTT; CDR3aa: CASSRLTDEAFSGNTIYF
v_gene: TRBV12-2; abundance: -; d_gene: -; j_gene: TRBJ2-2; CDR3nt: TGTGCAAGTCGCTTAGAGGGGCAGCCGAACACCGGGGAGCTGTTTTTT; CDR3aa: CASRLEGQPNTGELFF
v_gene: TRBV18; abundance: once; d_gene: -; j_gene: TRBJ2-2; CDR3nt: TGTGCCAGCTCACCCCCGACAGGAGACACCGGGGAGCTGTTTTTT; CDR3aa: CASSPPTGDTGELFF